This T cell receptor (beta chain) was identified in a study of T cell responses to AZD1222 COVID-19 vaccine. Study-wide results and limits: The study found Spike-specific TCR breadth and depth rose after two AZD1222 doses.

Clones were read by immunoSEQ multiplex PCR, and TCRdb kept only the in-frame ones, dropping some. The data show 150,000 to 200,000 clones, with 85% to 90% seen just once and approximately 1.6% held by the top ten. The CDR3 is 16 residues long. Germline lookup yields CDR1 SGDLS and CDR2 YYNGEE. The ends lost 0 bases at V and 4 bases at J; junction bases unmatched: 3. Turning to this clone: Its antigen is unidentified.

Sequenced here: peripheral blood, sampled on day 0 of AZD1222 vaccination. The sequence was collected from an adult in good health. The chain combines TRBV9 with TRBJ2-2; 10 bases fit TRBD2. The CDR3 here is CASSVVAGGPTGELFF. CDR3 DNA sequence: TGTGCCAGCAGCGTAGTAGCGGGGGGCCCCACCGGGGAGCTGTTTTTT.